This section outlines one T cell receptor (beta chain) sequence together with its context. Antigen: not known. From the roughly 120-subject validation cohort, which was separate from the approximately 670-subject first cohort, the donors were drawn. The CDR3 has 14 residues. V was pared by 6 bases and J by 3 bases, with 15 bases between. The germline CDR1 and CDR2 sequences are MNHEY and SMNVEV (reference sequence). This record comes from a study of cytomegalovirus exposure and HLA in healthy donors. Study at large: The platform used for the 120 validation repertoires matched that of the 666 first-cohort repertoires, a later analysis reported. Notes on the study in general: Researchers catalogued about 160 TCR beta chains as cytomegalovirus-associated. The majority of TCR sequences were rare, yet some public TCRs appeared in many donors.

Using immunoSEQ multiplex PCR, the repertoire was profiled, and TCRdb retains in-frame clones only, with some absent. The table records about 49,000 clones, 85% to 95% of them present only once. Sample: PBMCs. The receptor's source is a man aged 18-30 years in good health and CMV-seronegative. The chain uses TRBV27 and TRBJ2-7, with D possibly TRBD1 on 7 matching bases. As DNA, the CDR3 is TGTGCCAGCAGCGCGGGGACAGCAGGCTACGAGCAGTACTTC. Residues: CASSAGTAGYEQYF.